The 17 T cell receptor beta chains reported below all come from one sample, sequenced in a study of human T cells and chemical hapten exposure. The time point here: patch test 3, about 24 weeks after DPC sensitization. Documented treatment: therapeutic diphenylcyclopropenone sensitization with weekly scalp DPC. MiXCR, run by TCRdb on the RACE reads, gives a single entry per CDR3 protein. The sample contains some 97,000 distinct CDR3 sequences, 27% of which appear only once. Sequencing used whole blood, obtained in connection with sensitization to the hapten diphenylcyclopropenone (DPC). The receptors were gathered from a man aged 35 to 55 with alopecia areata. Some clones in this sample may be carry-over from other donors' samples.

This clonotype has only a few counts. The chain is built from TRBV20-1 and TRBJ1-6, with D perhaps matching TRBD1 (5 bases). The CDR3 totals 16 residues. Germline assignment: CDR1 DFQATT and CDR2 SNEGSKA (reference sequence). V dropped 0 bases and J dropped 1 base, with 10 bases sitting between them. The CDR3 spells CSARDRGGSYNSPLHF. CDR3 sequence (DNA): TGCAGTGCTAGAGATCGGGGGGGTTCCTATAATTCACCCCTCCACTTT.

In its sample, this clonotype was seen a few times. This rearrangement joins TRBV28 to TRBJ1-5; no firm D call. CDR1 is MDHEN and CDR2 is SYDVKM in the germline V gene. The CDR3 has 12 residues. Trimming pared 8 bases from V and 4 bases from J, leaving 9 bases between. As DNA, the CDR3 is TGTGCCAGCCTTTCCCCTAATCAGCCCCAGCATTTT. As protein: CASLSPNQPQHF.

The chain carries TRBV24-1 and TRBJ1-1; D may be TRBD1 (5 bases). The CDR3 is made up of 13 amino acids. Germline assignment: CDR1 KGHDR and CDR2 SFDVKD. V dropped 0 bases and J dropped 5 bases, with 6 bases sitting between them. Written as DNA, the CDR3 is TGTGCCACCAGTGATTTGAGGGGAACTGAAGCTTTCTTT. It codes for CATSDLRGTEAFF.

The sample holds a few counts of this clonotype. This chain uses TRBV12-3 or TRBV12-4 with TRBJ1-3; D is ambiguous. V shed 6 bases and J shed 0 bases, with 12 bases lying between them. CDR3 length equals 15 residues. The CDR3, as DNA: TGTGCCAGCAGCAACAGCCGAACCTCTGGAAACACCATATATTTT. It yields the protein CASSNSRTSGNTIYF.

The chain recombines TRBV12-3 or TRBV12-4 with TRBJ1-1; no firm D call. V was trimmed by 3 bases and J by 1 base, leaving 9 bases between them. The CDR3 runs to 14 residues. CDR3 nucleotides: TGTGCCAGCAGTTTGCTCCTAGGGAACACTGAAGCTTTCTTT. It specifies CASSLLLGNTEAFF.

The chain couples TRBV15 to TRBJ1-5, with TRBD1 matching over 8 bases. CDR3 size: 16 residues. Germline CDR1 reads LNHNV; CDR2 reads YYDKDF (reference sequence). The V segment lost 1 base and the J segment 3 bases; nucleotides outside the gene matches: 5. The CDR3, as DNA: TGTGCCACCAGCAGAGGGACAGGGTCCACCAATCAGCCCCAGCATTTT. Encoded protein: CATSRGTGSTNQPQHF.

The J gene is TRBJ2-3, the V gene TRBV5-6; possibly TRBD2 for D (6 bases). V lost 4 bases and J 6 bases, leaving 12 bases between the germline ends. CDR3 length: 13 amino acids. CDR1 is SGHDT and CDR2 is YYEEEE in the germline V gene. CDR3 residues: CASSRGAADTQYF. The CDR3, as DNA: TGTGCCAGCAGCCGCGGGGCCGCGGATACGCAGTATTTT. Supplemented by reference TRBV5-6 and TRBJ2-3, the full variable domain reads DAGVTQSPTHLIKTRGQQVTLRCSPKSGHDTVSWYQQALGQGPQFIFQYYEEEERQRGNFPDRFSGHQFPNYSSELNVNALLLGDSALYLCASSRGAADTQYFGPGTRLTVL.

CDR3 protein: CASSQVDGGTQYF. CDR3 in DNA: TGTGCCAGCAGCCAAGTAGACGGCGGCACGCAGTATTTT. This rearrangement joins TRBV3-1 to TRBJ2-3, with no clear D. V shed 1 base and J shed 9 bases, with 11 bases lying between them. This CDR3 is built from 13 residues. The germline CDR1 and CDR2 sequences are LGHDT and YNNKEL (reference sequence).

The chain carries TRBV7-2 and TRBJ2-5; TRBD2 aligns across 13 bases. Germline CDR1 is SGHTA and CDR2 is FQGNSA. The CDR3 consists of 17 residues. V trimming: 2 bases; J trimming: 2 bases; junction bases outside the gene matches: 5. Written as DNA, the CDR3 is TGTGCCAGCAGCTTATCGCTACTAGCGGGAGGGCAAGAGACCCAGTACTTC. Translating gives CASSLSLLAGGQETQYF.

This clonotype was seen only a few times. This sequence joins TRBV28 and TRBJ2-3; 8 positions match TRBD2. The J segment lost 8 bases and the V segment lost 3 bases, leaving 4 bases of the junction unmatched. This CDR3 contains 13 residues. The germline gives CDR1 MDHEN, CDR2 SYDVKM. The chain's CDR3 is CASSLGREATQYF. Written as DNA, the CDR3 is TGTGCCAGCAGTTTGGGGCGGGAGGCTACGCAGTATTTT.

This clonotype appeared a few times. This chain connects TRBV7-9 to TRBJ1-5, with D perhaps matching TRBD1 (5 bases). The CDR3 loop spans 14 amino acids. V was clipped by 1 base and J by 5 bases, with 9 bases between them. Germline lookup yields CDR1 SEHNR and CDR2 FQNEAQ (reference sequence). Written as DNA, the CDR3 is TGTGCCAGCAGCTTAGAGGGCAGGGATCAGCCCCAGCATTTT. This codes for CASSLEGRDQPQHF.

This chain uses TRBV6-6 with TRBJ1-6; 8 bases map to TRBD1. J gave up 7 bases and V 6 bases, and 5 bases lay outside the gene matches. This CDR3 has 14 residues. Germline CDR1 and CDR2: MNHNY and SVGAGI (reference sequence). The CDR3 loop reads CASSRDRGNSPLHF. As DNA, the CDR3 is TGTGCCAGCAGCCGTGACAGGGGAAATTCACCCCTCCACTTT.

The rearrangement uses TRBV20-1 and TRBJ2-3, with 9 bases identical to TRBD2. The CDR3 loop spans 16 amino acids. The germline V gene has CDR1 DFQATT and CDR2 SNEGSKA (reference sequence). Trimming at V came to 6 bases and at J to 2 bases, leaving 12 bases not matched to a gene. CDR3 sequence (DNA): TGCAGTGCCCCTGCGGGGGGGCGGAAGGTCACAGATACGCAGTATTTT. It encodes CSAPAGGRKVTDTQYF.

This sequence joins TRBV21-1 and TRBJ1-5; the D segment call TRBD1 is taken from the table without a DNA check. TRBV21-1 is classified as a pseudogene. The CDR3 length is 13 residues. The CDR3 nucleotides are TGTGCCAGCAGCAAAGCGGGGCGACAGGGGAGGCATTTT. This sequence encodes CASSKAGRQGRHF.

The chain uses TRBV20-1 and TRBJ1-2; the D gene is possibly TRBD1 (6 bases). The CDR3 is 15 amino acids. Germline CDR1 is DFQATT and CDR2 is SNEGSKA (reference sequence). Trimming shortened V by 0 bases and J by 2 bases, and 13 bases separated the two germline ends. The CDR3 DNA follows: TGCAGTGCTAGAGAACCAGGGAGGGGGAACTATGGCTACACCTTC. Its translation: CSAREPGRGNYGYTF.

This chain uses TRBV18 with TRBJ1-1; 7 bases agree with TRBD1. Germline assignment: CDR1 KGHSH and CDR2 LQKENI. V shed 4 bases, J shed 2 bases, and the junction held 7 bases outside the gene matches. The CDR3 runs to 15 residues. CDR3 bases: TGTGCCAGCTCACGGAGGGACAGACAAAACACTGAAGCTTTCTTT. Its translation is CASSRRDRQNTEAFF.

V and J are TRBV6-5 and TRBJ2-3; D is ambiguous. Per the germline V gene, CDR1 is MNHEY and CDR2 is SVGAGI. This CDR3 contains 14 residues. Trimming left V 5 bases short and J 0 bases short, with 9 bases between. CDR3 bases: TGTGCCAGCAGTATAAGCGACAGCACAGATACGCAGTATTTT. Amino acids: CASSISDSTDTQYF.